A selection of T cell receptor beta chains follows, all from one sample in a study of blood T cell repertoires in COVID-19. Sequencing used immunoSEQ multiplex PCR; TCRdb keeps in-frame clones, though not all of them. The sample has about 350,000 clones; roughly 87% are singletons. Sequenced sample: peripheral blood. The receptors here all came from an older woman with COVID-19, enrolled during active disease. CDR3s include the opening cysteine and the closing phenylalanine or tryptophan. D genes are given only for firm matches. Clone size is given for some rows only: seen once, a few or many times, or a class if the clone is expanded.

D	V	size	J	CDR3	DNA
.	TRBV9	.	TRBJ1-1	CASSVEGNPGLNTEAFF	TGTGCCAGCAGCGTAGAGGGGAACCCGGGACTTAACACTGAAGCTTTCTTT
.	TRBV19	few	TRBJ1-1	CASSLSRISVNTEAFF	TGTGCCAGTAGTCTCTCCCGTATTTCAGTGAACACTGAAGCTTTCTTT
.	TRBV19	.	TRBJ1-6	CASSISGTNSPLHF	TGTGCCAGTAGTATATCCGGGACAAATTCACCCCTCCACTTT
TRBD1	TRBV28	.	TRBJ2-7	CASTQGTVEYEQYF	TGTGCCAGCACTCAGGGGACAGTAGAATACGAGCAGTACTTC
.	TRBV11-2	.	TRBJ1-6	CATRTASNSPLHF	TGTGCCACTCGGACAGCCTCTAATTCACCCCTCCACTTT
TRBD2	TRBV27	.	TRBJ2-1	CASSPGLAGGNNEQFF	TGTGCCAGCAGTCCGGGACTAGCGGGGGGAAACAATGAGCAGTTCTTC
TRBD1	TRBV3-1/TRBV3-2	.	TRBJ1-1	CASSRQGAPTLEAFF	TGTGCCAGCAGCCGACAGGGGGCGCCAACCCTAGAAGCTTTCTTT
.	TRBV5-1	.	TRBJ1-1	CASSPRDAGEAFF	TGCGCCAGCAGCCCGAGGGACGCGGGGGAAGCTTTCTTT
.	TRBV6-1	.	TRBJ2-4	CASSDGSLGALKNIQYF	TGTGCCAGCAGTGACGGTTCTCTGGGGGCACTAAAAAACATTCAGTACTTC
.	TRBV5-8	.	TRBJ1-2	CASSLTWAPNYGYTF	TGTGCCAGCAGCTTGACTTGGGCCCCTAACTATGGCTACACCTTC
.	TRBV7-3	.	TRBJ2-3	CASSLLSTTDTQYF	TGTGCCAGCAGCTTACTGTCTACCACAGATACGCAGTATTTT
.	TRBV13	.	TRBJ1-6	CASSLARSSYNSPLHF	TGTGCCAGCAGCTTAGCGCGTAGCTCCTATAATTCACCCCTCCACTTT
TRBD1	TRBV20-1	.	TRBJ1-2	CSASMGQSYYGYTF	TGCAGTGCTAGTATGGGACAGTCTTACTATGGCTACACCTTC
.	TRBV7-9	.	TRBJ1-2	CASTPGGGTERYGYTF	TGTGCCAGCACTCCGGGAGGCGGGACGGAACGCTATGGCTACACCTTC
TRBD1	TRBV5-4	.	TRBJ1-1	CASSWDRWNTEAFF	TGTGCCAGCAGCTGGGACAGGTGGAACACTGAAGCTTTCTTT
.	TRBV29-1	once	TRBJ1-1	CSAGRGISAFF	TGCAGCGCCGGACGGGGTATCTCCGCTTTCTTT
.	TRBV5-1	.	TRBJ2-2	CASSFYGSAYPGELFF	TGCGCCAGCAGCTTTTACGGGTCAGCATATCCCGGGGAGCTGTTTTTT
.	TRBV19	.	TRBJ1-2	CASSKGLSYGYTF	TGTGCCAGTAGTAAAGGACTTAGCTATGGCTACACCTTC
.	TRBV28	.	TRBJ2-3	CASGPGYEGTQYF	TGTGCCAGCGGGCCGGGGTATGAGGGTACGCAGTATTTT
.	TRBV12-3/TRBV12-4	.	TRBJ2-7	CASTTLPGHPYF	TGTGCCAGCACCACCTTGCCCGGACACCCGTACTTC
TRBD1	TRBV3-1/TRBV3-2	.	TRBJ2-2	CASSKGQGVIRTGELFF	TGTGCCAGCAGCAAAGGACAGGGGGTAATAAGGACCGGGGAGCTGTTTTTT
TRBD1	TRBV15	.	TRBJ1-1	CATSIDRGTEAFF	TGTGCCACCAGCATCGACAGGGGAACTGAAGCTTTCTTT
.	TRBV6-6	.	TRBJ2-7	CASSYPGSDEQYF	TGTGCCAGCAGTTACCCCGGGTCAGATGAGCAGTACTTC
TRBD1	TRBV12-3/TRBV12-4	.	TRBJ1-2	CASSLGTGYGYTF	TGTGCCAGCAGTTTAGGGACAGGCTATGGCTACACCTTC
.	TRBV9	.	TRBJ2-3	CASSVEGGGGGRTDTQYF	TGTGCCAGCAGCGTAGAGGGGGGTGGCGGGGGCCGCACAGATACGCAGTATTTT
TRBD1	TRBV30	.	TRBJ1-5	CAWSVGGAGNQPQHF	TGTGCCTGGAGCGTAGGGGGCGCAGGCAATCAGCCCCAGCATTTT
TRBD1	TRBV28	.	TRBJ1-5	CASSTRTGGPKLHF	TGTGCCAGCAGTACCCGGACAGGAGGCCCAAAATTGCATTTT
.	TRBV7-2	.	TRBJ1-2	CASSSTGSSGYTF	TGTGCCAGCAGCTCTACAGGGAGTAGCGGCTACACCTTC
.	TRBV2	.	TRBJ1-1	CASSERGRAEAFF	TGTGCCAGCAGTGAACGGGGGAGGGCTGAAGCTTTCTTT
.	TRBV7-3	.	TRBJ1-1	CASSSGWRVTEAFF	TGTGCCAGCAGCTCGGGGTGGCGGGTCACTGAAGCTTTCTTT
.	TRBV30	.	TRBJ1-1	CAWRLQGTGTEAFF	TGTGCCTGGAGATTACAGGGTACCGGCACTGAAGCTTTCTTT
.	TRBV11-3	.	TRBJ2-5	CASSPGSQETQYF	TGTGCCAGCAGCCCCGGGAGCCAAGAGACCCAGTACTTC
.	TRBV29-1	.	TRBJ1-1	CSVVRLNMNTEAFF	TGCAGCGTTGTGCGGCTGAATATGAACACTGAAGCTTTCTTT
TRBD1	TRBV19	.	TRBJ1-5	CASAVDRGLLNSNQPQHF	TGTGCCAGTGCCGTGGACAGGGGGCTACTGAATAGCAATCAGCCCCAGCATTTT
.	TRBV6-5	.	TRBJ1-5	CASSPTVNSNQPQHF	TGTGCCAGCAGTCCGACAGTTAATAGCAATCAGCCCCAGCATTTT
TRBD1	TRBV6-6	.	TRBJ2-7	CASKLDRGTSYEQYF	TGTGCCAGCAAATTGGACAGGGGGACCTCCTACGAGCAGTACTTC
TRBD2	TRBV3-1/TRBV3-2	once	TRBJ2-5	CASSHSSAGGTETQYF	TGTGCCAGCAGCCACAGCTCAGCGGGGGGGACGGAGACCCAGTACTTC
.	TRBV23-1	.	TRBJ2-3	CASTEGVTTSTDTQYF	TGCGCCAGCACCGAGGGGGTTACCACTAGCACAGATACGCAGTATTTT
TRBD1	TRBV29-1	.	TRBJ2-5	CSVGPGTGPSETQYF	TGCAGCGTTGGACCCGGGACAGGGCCTTCGGAGACCCAGTACTTC
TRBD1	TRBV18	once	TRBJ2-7	CASSPDRGDEQYF	TGTGCCAGCTCACCGGACAGGGGCGACGAGCAGTACTTC
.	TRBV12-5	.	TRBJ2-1	CASGLVGDEQFF	TGTGCTAGTGGTTTAGTGGGCGATGAGCAGTTCTTC
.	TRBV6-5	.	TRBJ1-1	CASSSPGVVEAFF	TGTGCCAGCAGTTCCCCCGGGGTGGTCGAAGCTTTCTTT
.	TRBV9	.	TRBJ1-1	CASSEGQTGDTEAFF	TGTGCCAGCAGCGAGGGCCAGACGGGGGACACTGAAGCTTTCTTT
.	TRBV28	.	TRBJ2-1	CASSPPRGSPSSYNEQFF	TGTGCCAGCAGTCCTCCCAGAGGATCCCCTAGCTCCTACAATGAGCAGTTCTTC
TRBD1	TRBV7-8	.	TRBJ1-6	CASSLFGQASYNSPLHF	TGTGCCAGCAGCTTATTTGGACAGGCCTCCTATAATTCACCCCTCCACTTT
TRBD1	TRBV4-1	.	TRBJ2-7	CASSLGQGVDEQYF	TGCGCCAGCAGCCTCGGACAGGGGGTGGACGAGCAGTACTTC
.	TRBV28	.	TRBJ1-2	CATLPRGARGYTF	TGTGCCACGCTGCCCCGGGGGGCGCGTGGCTACACCTTC
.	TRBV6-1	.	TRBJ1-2	CASSETGPNYGYTF	TGTGCCAGCAGTGAAACAGGGCCTAACTATGGCTACACCTTC
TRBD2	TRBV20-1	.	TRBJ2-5	CSASADGGAGTQYF	TGCAGTGCTAGTGCCGACGGGGGGGCTGGGACCCAGTACTTC
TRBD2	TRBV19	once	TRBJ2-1	CASSKRGEYNEQFF	TGTGCCAGTAGCAAGCGGGGGGAATACAATGAGCAGTTCTTC
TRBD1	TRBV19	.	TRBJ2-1	CASSPAYDRGEQFF	TGTGCCAGTAGTCCCGCGTACGACAGGGGTGAGCAGTTCTTC
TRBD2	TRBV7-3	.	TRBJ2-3	CASSLRDGGTDTQYF	TGTGCCAGCAGCTTACGGGACGGGGGGACAGATACGCAGTATTTT
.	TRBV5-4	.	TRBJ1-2	CASSSPNQIGGYTF	TGTGCCAGCAGCTCGCCTAACCAGATCGGGGGCTACACCTTC
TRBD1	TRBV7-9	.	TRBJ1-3	CASSLGGGSGDTIYF	TGTGCCAGCAGCTTAGGAGGGGGCTCTGGGGACACCATATATTTT
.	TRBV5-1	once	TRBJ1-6	CASTPTENSPLHF	TGCGCCAGCACCCCGACAGAGAATTCACCCCTCCACTTT
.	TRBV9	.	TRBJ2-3	CASSVGGVPRTDTQYF	TGTGCCAGCAGCGTAGGAGGCGTCCCCCGGACAGATACGCAGTATTTT
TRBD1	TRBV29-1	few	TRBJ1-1	CSVTGGMNTEAFF	TGCAGCGTTACAGGGGGGATGAACACTGAAGCTTTCTTT
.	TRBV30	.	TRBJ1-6	CAWNRGDSPLHF	TGTGCCTGGAATAGGGGCGACTCACCCCTCCACTTT
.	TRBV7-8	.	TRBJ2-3	CASSKAGTQYF	TGTGCCAGCAGCAAGGCGGGTACGCAGTATTTT